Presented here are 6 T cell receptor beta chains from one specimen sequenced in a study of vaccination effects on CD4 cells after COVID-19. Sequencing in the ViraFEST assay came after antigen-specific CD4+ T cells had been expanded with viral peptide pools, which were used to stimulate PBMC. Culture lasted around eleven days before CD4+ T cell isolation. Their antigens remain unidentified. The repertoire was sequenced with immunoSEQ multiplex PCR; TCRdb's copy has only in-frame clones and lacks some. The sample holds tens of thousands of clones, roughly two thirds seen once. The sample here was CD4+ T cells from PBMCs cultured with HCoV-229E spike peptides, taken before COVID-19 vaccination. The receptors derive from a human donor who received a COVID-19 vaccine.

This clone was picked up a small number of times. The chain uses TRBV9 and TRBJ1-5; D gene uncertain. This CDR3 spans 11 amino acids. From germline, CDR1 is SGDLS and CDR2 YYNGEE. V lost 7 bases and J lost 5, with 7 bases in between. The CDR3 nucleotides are TGTGCCAGCGGTCGGGATCAGCCCCAGCATTTT. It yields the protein CASGRDQPQHF. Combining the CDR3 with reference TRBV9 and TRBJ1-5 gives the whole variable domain DSGVTQTPKHLITATGQRVTLRCSPRSGDLSVYWYQQSLDQGLQFLIQYYNGEERAKGNILERFSAQQFPDLHSELNLSSLELGDSALYFCASGRDQPQHFGDGTRLSIL.

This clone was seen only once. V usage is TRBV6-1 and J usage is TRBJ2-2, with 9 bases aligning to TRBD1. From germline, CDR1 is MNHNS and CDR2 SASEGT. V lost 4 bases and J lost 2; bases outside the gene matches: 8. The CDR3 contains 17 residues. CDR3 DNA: TGTGCCAGCAGTGGGACAGGGGCGCTATCTAACACCGGGGAGCTGTTTTTT. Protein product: CASSGTGALSNTGELFF.

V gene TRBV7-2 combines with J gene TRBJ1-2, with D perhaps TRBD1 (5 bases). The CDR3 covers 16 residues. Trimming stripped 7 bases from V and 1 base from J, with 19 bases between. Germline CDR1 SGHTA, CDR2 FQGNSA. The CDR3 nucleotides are TGTGCCAGCACCTCCCCTCCGACAGATATTAACTATGGCTACACCTTC. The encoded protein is CASTSPPTDINYGYTF.

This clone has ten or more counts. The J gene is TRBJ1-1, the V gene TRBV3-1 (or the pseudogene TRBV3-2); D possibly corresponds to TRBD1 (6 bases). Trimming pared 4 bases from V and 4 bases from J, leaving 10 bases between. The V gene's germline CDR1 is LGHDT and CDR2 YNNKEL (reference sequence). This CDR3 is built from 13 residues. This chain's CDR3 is CASSLRGGTEAFF. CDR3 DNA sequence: TGTGCCAGCAGCCTGAGAGGGGGCACTGAAGCTTTCTTT.

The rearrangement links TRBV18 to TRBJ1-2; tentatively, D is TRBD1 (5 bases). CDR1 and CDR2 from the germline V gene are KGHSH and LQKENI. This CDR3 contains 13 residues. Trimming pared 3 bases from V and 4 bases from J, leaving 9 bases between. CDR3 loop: CASSPDTAYGYTF. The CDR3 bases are TGTGCCAGCTCACCGGACACTGCCTATGGCTACACCTTC.

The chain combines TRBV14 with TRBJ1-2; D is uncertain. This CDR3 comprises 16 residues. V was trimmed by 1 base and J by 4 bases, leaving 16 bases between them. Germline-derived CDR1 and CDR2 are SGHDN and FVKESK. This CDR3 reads CASSQGRADYRYGYTF. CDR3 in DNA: TGTGCCAGCAGCCAAGGTCGGGCAGACTACCGCTATGGCTACACCTTC. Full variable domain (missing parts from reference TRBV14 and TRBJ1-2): EAGVTQFPSHSVIEKGQTVTLRCDPISGHDNLYWYRRVMGKEIKFLLHFVKESKQDESGMPNNRFLAERTGGTYSTLKVQPAELEDSGVYFCASSQGRADYRYGYTFGSGTRLTVV.